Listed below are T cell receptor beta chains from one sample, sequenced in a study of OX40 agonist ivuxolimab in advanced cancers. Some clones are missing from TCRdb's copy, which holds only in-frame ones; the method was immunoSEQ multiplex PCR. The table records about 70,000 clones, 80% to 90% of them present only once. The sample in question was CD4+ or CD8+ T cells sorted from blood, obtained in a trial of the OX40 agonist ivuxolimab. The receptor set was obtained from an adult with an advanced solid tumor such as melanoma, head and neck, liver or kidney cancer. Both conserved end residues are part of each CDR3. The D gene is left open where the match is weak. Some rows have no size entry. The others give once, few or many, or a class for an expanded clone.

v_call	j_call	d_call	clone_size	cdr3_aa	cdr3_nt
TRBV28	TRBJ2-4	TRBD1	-	CATGQGPFLAKNIQYF	TGTGCCACTGGACAGGGACCATTTCTAGCCAAAAACATTCAGTACTTC
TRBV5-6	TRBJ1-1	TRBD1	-	CASSRQGWTEAFF	TGTGCCAGCAGCCGACAGGGGTGGACTGAAGCTTTCTTT
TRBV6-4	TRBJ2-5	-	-	CARPPVGGRGQETQYF	TGTGCCAGACCCCCGGTCGGGGGGCGGGGGCAAGAGACCCAGTACTTC
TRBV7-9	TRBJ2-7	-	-	CASSVGAVAYEQYF	TGTGCCAGCAGCGTAGGGGCGGTGGCCTACGAGCAGTACTTC
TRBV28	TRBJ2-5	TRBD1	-	CASSKTGISRETQYF	TGTGCCAGCAGCAAGACAGGGATCAGCCGAGAGACCCAGTACTTC
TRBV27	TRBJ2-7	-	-	CASSRAVTYEQYF	TGTGCCAGCAGTAGGGCAGTGACCTACGAGCAGTACTTC
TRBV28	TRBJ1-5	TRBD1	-	CASSADRGSNQPQHF	TGTGCCAGCAGCGCGGACAGGGGTAGCAATCAGCCCCAGCATTTT
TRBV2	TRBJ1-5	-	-	CASQKGGALISQPQHF	TGTGCCAGCCAAAAGGGCGGGGCCCTAATTAGTCAGCCCCAGCATTTT
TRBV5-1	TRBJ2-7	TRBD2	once	CASSSQGAPFSGRAYEQYF	TGCGCCAGCAGCTCACAGGGGGCTCCCTTTAGCGGGAGGGCCTACGAGCAGTACTTC
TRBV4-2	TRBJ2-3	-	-	CASSQGRANTDTQYF	TGTGCCAGCAGCCAAGGGAGAGCTAACACAGATACGCAGTATTTT
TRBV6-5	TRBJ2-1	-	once	CASSYVQGAREQFF	TGTGCCAGCAGTTATGTCCAGGGTGCAAGAGAGCAGTTCTTC
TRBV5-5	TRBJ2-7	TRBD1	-	CASSLGQVSSYEQYF	TGTGCCAGCAGCCTAGGACAGGTTAGCTCCTACGAGCAGTACTTC
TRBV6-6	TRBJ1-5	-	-	CASSYSNRDQPQHF	TGTGCCAGCAGTTACTCGAACAGGGATCAGCCCCAGCATTTT
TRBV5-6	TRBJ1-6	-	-	CASSLASVTHSPLHF	TGTGCCAGCAGCTTGGCCTCGGTCACGCATTCACCCCTCCACTTT
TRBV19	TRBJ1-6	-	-	CASSIDPGPYSPLHF	TGTGCCAGTAGTATAGACCCGGGACCTTATTCACCCCTCCACTTT
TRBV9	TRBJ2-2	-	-	CASSVSGSGELFF	TGTGCCAGCAGCGTGTCGGGATCCGGGGAGCTGTTTTTT
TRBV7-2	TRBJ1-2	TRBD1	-	CASSLAPGQNGYTF	TGTGCCAGCAGCTTAGCCCCGGGACAGAATGGCTACACCTTC
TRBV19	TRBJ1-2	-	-	CASSIRGPYGYTF	TGTGCCAGTAGTATCCGGGGTCCCTATGGCTACACCTTC
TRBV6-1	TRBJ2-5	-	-	CASSEARQETETQYF	TGTGCCAGCAGTGAAGCCCGACAGGAGACGGAGACCCAGTACTTC
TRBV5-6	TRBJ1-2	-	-	CASSPGTNYGYTF	TGTGCCAGCAGCCCGGGAACTAACTATGGCTACACCTTC
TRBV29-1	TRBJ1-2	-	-	CSVAEGSNYGYTF	TGCAGCGTTGCAGAAGGCTCTAACTATGGCTACACCTTC
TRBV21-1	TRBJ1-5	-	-	CASSIPPRVYQPQHF	TGTGCCAGCAGCATACCACCCAGGGTCTATCAGCCCCAGCATTTT
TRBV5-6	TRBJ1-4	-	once	CASSPLDRPNEKLFF	TGTGCCAGCAGCCCCCTTGACAGGCCAAATGAAAAACTGTTTTTT
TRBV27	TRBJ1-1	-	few	CATANLRGEAFF	TGTGCCACCGCAAATTTACGGGGAGAAGCTTTCTTT
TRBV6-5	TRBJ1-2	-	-	CASSYQDKNYGYTF	TGTGCCAGCAGTTATCAGGACAAAAACTATGGCTACACCTTC
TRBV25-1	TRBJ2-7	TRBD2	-	CASSKPGLASDEQYF	TGTGCCAGCAGTAAACCGGGACTAGCCTCGGACGAGCAGTACTTC
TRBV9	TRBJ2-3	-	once	CASSGGLSTDTQYF	TGTGCCAGCAGCGGAGGGTTGAGCACAGATACGCAGTATTTT
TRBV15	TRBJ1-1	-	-	CATSRDITQGNTEAFF	TGTGCCACCAGCAGAGATATAACCCAGGGAAACACTGAAGCTTTCTTT
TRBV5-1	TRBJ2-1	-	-	CASRNGGGRGHNEQFF	TGCGCCAGCAGGAACGGAGGGGGAAGGGGGCACAATGAGCAGTTCTTC
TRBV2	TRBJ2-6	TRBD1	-	CASSAGQGRSGANVLTF	TGTGCCAGCAGCGCGGGACAGGGGCGCTCTGGGGCCAACGTCCTGACTTTC
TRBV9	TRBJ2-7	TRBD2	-	CASSAGLPEWSYEQYF	TGTGCCAGCAGCGCGGGACTACCGGAATGGTCCTACGAGCAGTACTTC
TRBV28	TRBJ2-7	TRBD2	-	CASRPKAGGAREQYF	TGTGCCAGCAGACCCAAAGCGGGAGGGGCCCGCGAGCAGTACTTC
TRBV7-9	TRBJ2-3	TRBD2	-	CASSFSLAGTSRDTQYF	TGTGCCAGCAGCTTTTCCCTAGCGGGGACCTCACGAGATACGCAGTATTTT
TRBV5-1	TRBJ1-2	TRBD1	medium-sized	CASSLQGAFGYTF	TGCGCCAGCAGCTTACAGGGGGCTTTTGGCTACACCTTC
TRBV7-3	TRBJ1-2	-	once	CASSRRDSTGYTF	TGTGCCAGCAGTCGCCGGGACTCAACGGGGTACACCTTC
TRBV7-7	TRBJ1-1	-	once	CASSLDRNTEAFF	TGTGCTAGCAGCTTAGACCGGAACACTGAAGCTTTCTTT
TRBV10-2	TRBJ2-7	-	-	CASSELRDNYEQYF	TGCGCCAGCAGTGAGCTCCGGGACAACTACGAGCAGTACTTC
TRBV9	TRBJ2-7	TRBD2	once	CASSVDPLAGARGYEQYF	TGTGCCAGCAGCGTAGATCCATTAGCGGGAGCCAGGGGCTACGAGCAGTACTTC
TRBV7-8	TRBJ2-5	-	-	CASSRRRGNQETQYF	TGTGCCAGCAGCCGCAGAAGAGGGAACCAAGAGACCCAGTACTTC
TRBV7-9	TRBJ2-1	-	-	CASSLGHYNEQFF	TGTGCCAGCAGCTTAGGACACTACAATGAGCAGTTCTTC
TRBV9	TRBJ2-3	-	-	CASSVALGSVDTQYF	TGTGCCAGCAGCGTAGCCTTGGGCAGCGTGGATACGCAGTATTTT
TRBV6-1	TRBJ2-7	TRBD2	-	CASSDSGLGYEQYF	TGTGCCAGCAGTGATTCCGGACTAGGTTACGAGCAGTACTTC
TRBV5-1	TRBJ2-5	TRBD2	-	CASKKVAGPQETQYF	TGCGCCAGCAAAAAAGTAGCGGGCCCCCAAGAGACCCAGTACTTC
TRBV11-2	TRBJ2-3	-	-	CASRTSGAGAQYF	TGTGCCAGCAGGACATCCGGAGCCGGGGCGCAGTATTTT
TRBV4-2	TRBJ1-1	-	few	CASSQPGNRGYEAFF	TGTGCCAGCAGCCAACCCGGGAACCGCGGATATGAAGCTTTCTTT
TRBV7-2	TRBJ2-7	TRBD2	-	CASSLMLAGYYEQYF	TGTGCCAGCAGCTTAATGCTAGCGGGCTACTACGAGCAGTACTTC
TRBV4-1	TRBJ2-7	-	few	CASSQERGGAYEQYF	TGCGCCAGCAGCCAAGAGCGGGGCGGGGCCTACGAGCAGTACTTC
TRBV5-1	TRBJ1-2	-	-	CASSLGETYGYTF	TGCGCCAGCAGCTTGGGGGAGACCTATGGCTACACCTTC
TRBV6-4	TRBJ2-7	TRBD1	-	CASSTTKGQGHSYEQYF	TGTGCCAGCAGTACCACTAAGGGACAGGGGCACTCCTACGAGCAGTACTTC